This record looks at one TCR beta chain sequence and its context. This clone was counted at least ten times. Its antigen is still unknown. Base quality data are lacking; no much larger clone is found one base away. Trimming at the junction amounts to 3 bases on V and 2 bases on J, and the germline ends lie 8 bases apart. The CDR1 and CDR2 encoded by the germline V gene are SGHNT and YENEEA. The CDR3 runs 14 amino acids, cysteine and phenylalanine included. Just CDR3 DNA is preserved here, 42 bases in frame from base 1. This sample was taken from a study of sequential checkpoint blockade in melanoma (dated by TCRdb to between 2017 and 2020). In the study overall: Using 1:1 randomization, the trial assigned patients either to first-line nivolumab followed by ipilimumab (arm A) or to ipilimumab followed by nivolumab (arm B). The same lesion was the source of 75% to 90% of the matched pre- and post-treatment tumor biopsy pairs. Maintenance nivolumab came after each of the two trial sequences. Matched tumor biopsies were taken from around 20 patients before treatment and at week 13, after single-agent nivolumab (arm A) or ipilimumab (arm B). DNA from approximately 99 pretreatment melanoma tumor samples underwent TCRbeta immunosequencing. On the study overall, not on this receptor specifically: Clinical benefit was about 30 times more likely to be achieved by patients whose tumor T-cell fraction and clonality increased by week 13. Small sample sizes and reduced statistical power limited the within-arm analyses of tumor T-cell fraction. In the nivolumab-first arm (arm A), pretreatment tumor TIL clonality was associated with response (P = .04). The model for predicting response that combines TCR metrics with mutation burden needs to be validated in larger, independent patient cohorts. Tumor T-cell fraction and clonality were found to correlate with PD-L1 staining and CD8+ T-cell counts but not with mutational load.

This sample's treatment or condition label indicates: randomized to nivolumab then ipilimumab (arm A) or the reverse (arm B). None of the trial patients had been given prior DNA-damaging chemotherapy. The samples were obtained from melanoma patients enrolled in CheckMate 064, an open-label, randomized phase II trial testing sequential checkpoint blockade. Tumor TCR sequencing used genomic DNA from formalin-fixed paraffin-embedded (FFPE) tissue samples. The immunoSEQ Assay was used to immunosequence TCRbeta CDR3 regions from genomic DNA. Before high-throughput sequencing, genomic DNA was amplified using bias-controlled multiplex PCR. On the authors' methods: To quantify the absolute abundance of each unique TCRbeta CDR3 region, the sequences were collapsed and filtered. Clonality was defined as 1 minus Pielou's evenness and was calculated using productive rearrangements only. To compute tumor T-cell fraction, TCRbeta template counts were normalized to usable DNA, with usable DNA estimated from several housekeeping genes. A previously published method was used to identify clones with significantly greater frequencies in on-treatment samples than in baseline samples. In TCRdb, the immuneACCESS table is reduced to in-frame sequences with V and J assigned. These tables do not hold every clone; where another copy was compared, an unresolved V gene accounts for under half, and the others remain unexplained. D and trimming come from the DNA, and the V and J calls and clone size come from that table. The sample has approximately 10,000 clones on record, 25% to 30% of them singletons. The ten largest clones add up to roughly 20% of the sample.

The rearranged chain carries TRBV11-3 and TRBJ1-3, and possibly TRBD1, on 5 matching bases. This material consisted of tumor tissue (inferred from file names), taken from a patient given nivolumab and ipilimumab in sequence. The origin of this receptor is a human donor with melanoma. The nucleotide sequence is TGTGCCAGCAGCTTCGCAGGGACTGGAAACACCATATATTTT. Translated, this is CASSFAGTGNTIYF.